This TCR beta chain is from a study of OX40 agonist ivuxolimab in advanced cancers. For the study at large: Checkpoint inhibitors had been given previously to approximately 40% of patients.

Sequenced by immunoSEQ multiplex PCR; TCRdb stores in-frame clones only, minus some. Among roughly 92,000 clones listed, roughly 80% were seen once. CDR3 size: 15 residues. Germline V gives CDR1 GTSNPN, CDR2 SVGIG (reference sequence). The ends lost 6 bases at V and 6 bases at J; junction bases unmatched: 14. The chain is built from TRBV30 and TRBJ2-1; TRBD1 agrees at 7 bases. The receptor's source is an adult with an advanced solid tumor such as melanoma, head and neck, liver or kidney cancer. Source: CD4+ or CD8+ T cells sorted from blood, taken in a trial of the OX40 agonist ivuxolimab. In nucleotides, the CDR3 is TGTGCCTGTCAAGGACAGGCCCTGGGGGTCAATGAGCAGTTCTTC. Encoded protein: CACQGQALGVNEQFF. The whole variable domain, filled in from reference TRBV30 and TRBJ2-1, reads SQTIHQWPATLVQPVGSPLSLECTVEGTSNPNLYWYRQAAGRGLQLLFYSVGIGQISSEVPQNLSASRPQDRQFILSSKKLLLSDSGFYLCACQGQALGVNEQFFGPGTRLTVL.